This T cell receptor (beta chain) is drawn from a study of T cells in Graves' hyperthyroidism and ophthalmopathy. In its sample, this clonotype was seen a few times. V lost 9 bases and J lost 3; bases outside the gene matches: 10. The germline CDR1 and CDR2 sequences are MDHEN and SYDVKM. The length of the CDR3 is 15 residues. The source material, RNA transcripts, was used to amplify TCR beta CDR3 regions. Carried out on the TCR CDR3, a first-round RT-PCR used the HTBI primer set. TCRdb re-derived calls from the multiplex PCR reads in MiXCR, one entry per CDR3 protein. The profile shows about 600,000 distinct CDR3 sequences, about 14% of them singletons.

This receptor was obtained from a woman between 50 and 59 years old with Graves' ophthalmopathy. Sequenced material: blood. This rearrangement joins TRBV28 to TRBJ2-3; 9 positions match TRBD1. This CDR3 reads CASPASGQGTDTQYF. The CDR3 DNA is TGTGCCAGTCCTGCCTCGGGACAGGGAACAGATACGCAGTATTTT.